This TCR beta chain was documented in a study of T cells expressing NK-cell markers. TCRdb derives one entry per CDR3 protein from the 5' RACE reads, leaving out DNA. The sample has about 410,000 distinct CDR3 sequences. CDR1 is SEHNR, CDR2 FQNEAQ, per germline (reference sequence). The CDR3 consists of 14 residues. Sequencing input: blood T cells: a sorted CD56 or NKG2C T cell subset, CD4+ or CD8+ T cells, or bulk PBMC T cells (not recorded which). The chain is built from TRBV7-9 and TRBJ2-7; TCRdb calls TRBD1, which cannot be checked without DNA. The clonotype originates from a woman in her forties or fifties in good health. CDR3 sequence: CASSLAPRGQEQYF.